The clone carrying this T cell receptor (beta chain) was found a few times. The V gene end was trimmed by 5 bases and the J gene end by 4 bases; junction bases not matched to a gene: 10. The germline V gene has CDR1 DFQATT and CDR2 SNEGSKA (reference sequence). The CDR3 extends over 14 amino acids. The data stem from a study of blood T cells in healthy people across ages. With a J-beta primer mix and a sample-barcoded 5' primer, a second PCR ran roughly 7 to 11 cycles. Sequencing recovered at least 3 million CDR3-containing paired-end reads from each sample. TCRdb analysed the 5' RACE reads with MiXCR anew, one entry per CDR3 protein. The sample lists some 1.4 million distinct CDR3 sequences; approximately 38% were seen once.

The chain recombines TRBV20-1 with TRBJ1-2; the match to TRBD1 covers 7 bases. The sequenced material came from blood. This receptor was obtained from a woman aged 18-30 years in good health. The CDR3 DNA follows: TGCAGTGCTTTCCGACAGGGAAAAGGCTATGGCTACACCTTC. It translates to CSAFRQGKGYGYTF.